These T cell receptor beta chains were read from a single sample in a study of blood T cell repertoires in COVID-19. The method was immunoSEQ multiplex PCR; TCRdb's version includes in-frame clones alone and lacks a portion of them. The profile covers 200,000 to 300,000 clones, with 85% to 90% appearing a single time and roughly 0.95% taken by the ten largest. Sequences were obtained from PBMCs or T cells enriched from blood (not recorded which). The receptors were sampled from a man aged 50 or older who had been exposed to COVID-19. Each CDR3 is given with its conserved first and last residue. D genes are given only for firm matches. Expanded clones get a size class; other rows say once, few or many, or leave the size out.

v_gene	abundance	j_gene	d_gene	len	CDR3nt	CDR3aa
TRBV12-3/TRBV12-4	once	TRBJ2-5	-	13	TGTGCCAGCAGTTTGAGCGGCTGGGAGACCCAGTACTTC	CASSLSGWETQYF
TRBV3-1/TRBV3-2	-	TRBJ1-2	-	12	TGTGCCAGCAGACAGGGCTACTATGGCTACACCTTC	CASRQGYYGYTF
TRBV28	-	TRBJ1-5	-	14	TGTGCCAGCAGCCAAGGGGGTAGCAATCAGCCCCAGCATTTT	CASSQGGSNQPQHF
TRBV9	-	TRBJ1-1	TRBD1	14	TGTGCCAGCAGCCCCCTAGGGGGCTCCACTGAAGCTTTCTTT	CASSPLGGSTEAFF
TRBV5-4	once	TRBJ2-1	-	12	TGTGCCAGCAGCTTGGCCAGGAATGAGCAGTTCTTC	CASSLARNEQFF
TRBV29-1	-	TRBJ2-1	-	13	TGCAGCGACCGCCGGGACTTCAACAATGAGCAGTTCTTC	CSDRRDFNNEQFF
TRBV30	-	TRBJ2-1	TRBD2	15	TGTGCCTTGGCCTCTTGGCGGGGGGGGGCTGGTGAGCAGTTCTTC	CALASWRGGAGEQFF
TRBV6-5	-	TRBJ1-2	TRBD1	14	TGTGCCAGCAGCCTCAAAGGGACAGGGTCTGGCTACACCTTC	CASSLKGTGSGYTF
TRBV28	-	TRBJ1-1	TRBD1	15	TGTGCCAGCAGCCCCCTCGGACAGGGCTTCACTGAAGCTTTCTTT	CASSPLGQGFTEAFF
TRBV27	-	TRBJ1-6	TRBD1	15	TGTGCCAGCAGACCCCGGGACAGCTATAATTCACCCCTCCACTTT	CASRPRDSYNSPLHF
TRBV11-2	-	TRBJ1-2	TRBD1	14	TGTGCCAGCAGCTCGGACAGGGGTTCCTATGGCTACACCTTC	CASSSDRGSYGYTF
TRBV6-1	-	TRBJ2-5	-	13	TGTGCCAGCAGTGAGATGTGGAGAGAGACCCAGTACTTC	CASSEMWRETQYF
TRBV2	-	TRBJ1-4	TRBD1	15	TGTGCCAGCTGGCTCGAGGGGGCGTCGGGGGAAAAACTGTTTTTT	CASWLEGASGEKLFF
TRBV11-3	-	TRBJ2-2	-	13	TGTGCCAGCAGATTTACAGGGACCGGGGAGCTGTTTTTT	CASRFTGTGELFF
TRBV28	-	TRBJ1-5	-	18	TGTGCCAGCAGGGCCTACGCCGAGCGGGCATATAGCAATCAGCCCCAGCATTTT	CASRAYAERAYSNQPQHF
TRBV7-9	-	TRBJ1-2	-	17	TGTGCCAGCAGCCCCATAGGACAGCTTATAGCTAACTATGGCTACACCTTC	CASSPIGQLIANYGYTF
TRBV6-5	-	TRBJ2-5	TRBD1	13	TGTGCCAGCACCCTAGGGGGCTGGGAGACCCAGTACTTC	CASTLGGWETQYF
TRBV27	-	TRBJ1-1	-	16	TGTGCCAGCAGTTTAATTGGCTTTGGCAGGGACACTGAAGCTTTCTTT	CASSLIGFGRDTEAFF
TRBV4-2	-	TRBJ1-1	-	15	TGTGCCAGCAGCCCCTCGGGGGTGCGCGGGACTGAAGCTTTCTTT	CASSPSGVRGTEAFF
TRBV16	-	TRBJ1-1	-	14	TGTGCCAGCAGCCAAAGTGCCGGGAACACTGAAGCTTTCTTT	CASSQSAGNTEAFF
TRBV28	-	TRBJ1-2	-	17	TGTGCCAGCAGGAATCAGTTCTCCATCCCCCTAGCTTATGGCTACACCTTC	CASRNQFSIPLAYGYTF
TRBV7-9	-	TRBJ1-1	-	15	TGTGCCAGCAGCTTAGATCAGATCATGAACACTGAAGCTTTCTTT	CASSLDQIMNTEAFF
TRBV6-1	once	TRBJ2-4	TRBD2	16	TGTGCCAGCAGTGAAAGTCGGGCGGGGGACAAAAACATTCAGTACTTC	CASSESRAGDKNIQYF
TRBV15	-	TRBJ1-2	-	17	TGTGCCACCAGCAGAGACTTTGGGGCAGGCGAGCGGGATGGCTACACCTTC	CATSRDFGAGERDGYTF
TRBV29-1	-	TRBJ2-3	-	14	TGCAGCGTTGAGTTGGGCAGGGGTGTAGATACGCAGTATTTT	CSVELGRGVDTQYF
TRBV19	-	TRBJ1-6	-	17	TGTGCCAGTAGTTTTGGGACACCAAGCTCCTATAATTCACCCCTCCACTTT	CASSFGTPSSYNSPLHF
TRBV16	-	TRBJ2-5	-	16	TGTGCCAGCAGCCAATCTTTAGGGACACTAGGAGAGACCCAGTACTTC	CASSQSLGTLGETQYF
TRBV2	once	TRBJ1-1	-	12	TGTGCCAGCAGTGAATTCCCAGGTGAAGCTTTCTTT	CASSEFPGEAFF
TRBV24-1	-	TRBJ2-2	TRBD2	16	TGTGCCACCAGTGATCCTGGGCTAGCGGGGACCGGGGAGCTGTTTTTT	CATSDPGLAGTGELFF
TRBV6-4	-	TRBJ2-5	-	13	TGTGCCAGCAGCGCCTCAAGGAGGGAGACCCAGTACTTC	CASSASRRETQYF
TRBV2	-	TRBJ2-1	-	13	TGTGCCAGCAGCCCTCGGTCCCGGGAGGAGCAGTTCTTC	CASSPRSREEQFF
TRBV6-1	-	TRBJ1-2	-	14	TGTGCCAGCAGTGAGACAATGACACCGTATGGCTACACCTTC	CASSETMTPYGYTF
TRBV19	-	TRBJ1-1	-	14	TGTGCCAGTAGTCAAGAGTCCGGGGTCCCTGAAGCTTTCTTT	CASSQESGVPEAFF
TRBV11-2	-	TRBJ1-2	-	14	TGTGCCAGCAGCTTAGGTACAGGGTGGCATGGCTACACCTTC	CASSLGTGWHGYTF
TRBV18	-	TRBJ1-2	TRBD1	14	TGTGCCAGCTCACAGGACAGGGACAACTATGGCTACACCTTC	CASSQDRDNYGYTF
TRBV27	-	TRBJ2-2	-	14	TGTGCCAGCAGTTTCCAGGGGCGGTCCGGGGAGCTGTTTTTT	CASSFQGRSGELFF
TRBV5-4	-	TRBJ2-5	TRBD2	18	TGTGCCAGCAGCCCCGGTGGGCTAGCGGGAGGGGGCCAAGAGACCCAGTACTTC	CASSPGGLAGGGQETQYF
TRBV5-5	-	TRBJ2-1	-	15	TGTGCCAGCAGCCTAGGGGGAGCAAACTACAATGAGCAGTTCTTC	CASSLGGANYNEQFF
TRBV7-6	-	TRBJ2-1	TRBD2	14	TGTGCCAGCAGCCCGGGGGGGCTATACAATGAGCAGTTCTTC	CASSPGGLYNEQFF
TRBV10-3	-	TRBJ1-1	TRBD1	13	TGTGCCATCAGACCACAGGGGGCTACTGAAGCTTTCTTT	CAIRPQGATEAFF
TRBV18	-	TRBJ2-4	-	12	TGTGCCAGCTCACCTCAGAGGAACATTCAGTACTTC	CASSPQRNIQYF
TRBV7-7	-	TRBJ2-7	TRBD1	15	TGTGCTAGCAGCTCCGGGACAGGGCTCACCTACGAGCAGTACTTC	CASSSGTGLTYEQYF
TRBV6-6	-	TRBJ1-5	-	15	TGTGCCAGCAGTTACTCGGAGAGTAGCAATCAGCCCCAGCATTTT	CASSYSESSNQPQHF
TRBV18	-	TRBJ2-1	-	14	TGTGCCAGCTCACCAACTCGTTCCTACAATGAGCAGTTCTTC	CASSPTRSYNEQFF
TRBV6-1	-	TRBJ2-1	-	15	TGTGCCAGCAGTGAAAAGGGGTCTTACTACAATGAGCAGTTCTTC	CASSEKGSYYNEQFF
TRBV7-8	-	TRBJ2-5	TRBD2	16	TGTGCCAGCAGCCCAGGTCCGGCGGGGGGCGGAGAGACCCAGTACTTC	CASSPGPAGGGETQYF
TRBV2	few	TRBJ1-2	-	13	TGTGCCAGCAGTTCTGGACAGCCCTATGGCTACACCTTC	CASSSGQPYGYTF
TRBV11-2	-	TRBJ2-2	-	15	TGTGCCAGCAGCTTGTGGACAGCGAACACCGGGGAGCTGTTTTTT	CASSLWTANTGELFF
TRBV7-9	-	TRBJ1-1	-	17	TGTGCCAGCAGCCCTCCTTTTGCCAACGAAGGGAGGACTGAAGCTTTCTTT	CASSPPFANEGRTEAFF
TRBV12-3/TRBV12-4	once	TRBJ2-1	-	12	TGTGCCAGCACCCGTTTGGCCGATGAGCAGTTCTTC	CASTRLADEQFF
TRBV12-3/TRBV12-4	-	TRBJ2-5	-	12	TGTGCCAGCAGTCGGGACTCTGAGACCCAGTACTTC	CASSRDSETQYF
TRBV19	-	TRBJ1-5	TRBD1	17	TGTGCCAGTAGTCTGAGTTTCGGACAGGGGGCCAATCAGCCCCAGCATTTT	CASSLSFGQGANQPQHF
TRBV4-2	-	TRBJ2-5	TRBD2	18	TGTGCCAGCAGCCAAGATCTCCCTAGCGGGAGGGCCGGAGAGACCCAGTACTTC	CASSQDLPSGRAGETQYF
TRBV11-2	-	TRBJ2-5	-	12	TGTGCCAGCAGCTCCGGCGGCGGGACCCAGTACTTC	CASSSGGGTQYF
TRBV7-8	-	TRBJ2-2	TRBD1	15	TGTGCCAGCAGCTCCCAGGGGGCGCGCACCGGGGAGCTGTTTTTT	CASSSQGARTGELFF